This record covers a single T cell receptor (beta chain). Its antigen remains unidentified. No much larger clone exists at a distance of one base, and base qualities are not known. Libraries were prepared through UMI-ligation and nested PCR. The beta constant-region primer consisted of an equimolar mixture of two oligonucleotides that together covered TRBC1 and TRBC2. Four rounds of PCR were used to amplify ligated cDNA, with nested alpha and beta constant-region primers being used together with the SP2 primer. A single-stranded oligonucleotide carrying the SP2 primer and a 12-nucleotide UMI was ligated to the 3' end of the cDNA by T4 RNA ligase 1. Incubation of the ligation reaction was carried out at 16 degrees C for about 18-24 hours. PCR2 was typically run as a SYBR Green qPCR and stopped at a predetermined threshold to prevent over-amplification. Agencourt AMPure XP magnetic beads were used for all purifications after the first. Library quantification was done by Qubit, followed by a TapeStation check on which the main peak was expected at around 650 bp. Pooled libraries were sequenced on an Illumina MiSeq using v2 2x251 paired-end kits, and typically about 0.9-2.1 million reads were obtained per sample. Each sample library was pooled at 4 nM, and roughly 4.5-8% PhiX was included to improve cluster recognition. In the paper's pipeline: Using tag matching that tolerated one base-pair mismatch, Decombinator assigned V and J genes to FASTQ reads that had been processed by Demultiplexor. UMIs were used by Collapsinator to correct both sequencing errors and frequency errors arising from PCR heterogeneity. CDR3Translator translated TCRs and extracted CDR3s from the conserved cysteine to the FGXG phenylalanine, flagging non-productive sequences. Gini, Shannon entropy and inverse Simpson indices were computed after subsampling the repertoires to the same number of UMI-defined TCRs. Within the linear range, a power law was fitted to clonotype abundance distributions using maximum likelihood. When run on a single naive CD8 sample, MIGEC and the pipeline yielded similar UMI counts, similar unique TCR numbers and similar clonal distributions. In one analysis, naive TCRs also found in any memory subset of the same donor were removed from the naive repertoire. The repertoires were searched for roughly 7,900 CMV-associated CDR3 sequences that had been compiled from VDJdb and a published dataset. The raw public reads went through TCRdb reprocessing: fastp at Q25, MiXCR clone calling, in-frame beta chains kept. Duplicate CDR3 protein sequences are folded into a single record with the most common DNA and genes. The V and J calls here are based on TCRdb, not the publication. The sample table lists approximately 140,000 distinct CDR3 sequences, about a fifth of them with a count of one. The top ten constitute 0.6% to 0.7% of the sample.

Including the terminal cysteine and phenylalanine, the CDR3 comprises 13 residues. CDR3 DNA is the only sequence kept; it has 39 bases, read in frame from the first base. Trimming takes 0 bases from V and 4 bases from J, and the germline ends sit 4 bases apart. CDR1 and CDR2, looked up from the germline V gene, are SGDLS and YYNGEE. This sample is part of a study of naive and memory T cell subsets (dated by TCRdb to the late 2010s). As for the study more broadly: The study applied an open-source, UMI-based TCR alpha and beta sequencing pipeline to sorted naive and memory peripheral blood T cell subsets. The functional CMV T cell responses agreed completely with IgG serology results. RNA was DNase-treated and reverse transcribed with TCR constant-region primers, mostly using SuperScript III. The research as a whole found: A few larger clonotypes were found in naive repertoires, especially CD8, and these larger clonotypes were possibly memory cells re-expressing CD45RA. A power law was followed by TCR abundance, with an exponent that differed between naive and memory subsets but was consistent across the three individuals. RNA-based TCR counts may be affected by expression changes linked to T cell activation and differentiation. After error correction, over 90% of naive TCR sequences appeared only once, giving much steeper abundance distributions than memory subsets. The repertoire findings for the naive and memory subsets could not be validated against a ground truth because none was available. Each clonotype was defined as a single alpha or beta chain sequence rather than as a paired alpha/beta receptor. In both CD4 and CD8 cells, a rise in Gini index and a fall in Shannon and inverse Simpson diversity were observed from naive through CM, EM and EMRA.

From the second PCR step onward, the TCR alpha chain libraries and the TCR beta chain libraries were amplified separately. CMV status of each donor was established by measuring IFNgamma production from CD4+ T cells after fresh PBMCs were stimulated overnight with CMV viral lysate. Miltenyi beads were used first to positively select CD4 T cells, and CD8 T cells were then positively selected from the CD4-negative fraction. Cells stained for CD3, CD4, CD8, CD45RA, CD27 and a live/dead dye were sorted on a BD Aria II into four subsets by CD45RA and CD27. Blood was obtained from a few healthy volunteers, and the blood from each volunteer was fractionated into CD4 and CD8 T cells and subsequently into four differentiation subsets. About 120 ml of peripheral blood was drawn per donor, and PBMC were isolated by Ficoll-Paque PLUS density-gradient centrifugation. The sorted cells were lysed in RLT buffer, after which RNA was extracted using a Qiagen RNeasy kit and kept at -80 degrees C.

The chain couples TRBV9 to TRBJ2-2; the D gene is unclear. This sequence originates from a human donor in good health. Input material: naive CD8+ T cells from blood. Read against the paper, the sample's cell subset or site label means: naive T cells, CD45RA high CD27+. In nucleotides, the sequence is TGTGCCAGCAGCGTAGTGACCACCGGGGAGCTGTTTTTT. Translated, this gives CASSVVTTGELFF.